These T cell receptor beta chains were read from a single sample in a study of identical twins. TCRdb analysed the 5' RACE reads with MiXCR anew, one entry per CDR3 protein. This sample carries about 530,000 distinct CDR3 sequences, under 25% of them seen once, and the ten largest clones take 0.48%. The same sample was also used in a study of yellow fever vaccine responses in identical twins.

The specimen was CD4+ T cells sorted from blood. The receptors here all came from a woman aged 18-29 years in good health. Each CDR3 is given with its conserved first and last residue.

J	V	CDR3
TRBJ2-2	TRBV6-5	CASSYGLAVNTGELFF
TRBJ1-6	TRBV7-9	CASSLGRQLSPLHF
TRBJ2-3	TRBV5-6	CASSSAGTFDTQYF
TRBJ2-5	TRBV5-1	CASSSLAGGGSQETQYF
TRBJ2-2	TRBV5-6	CASSLGQITGELFF
TRBJ2-2	TRBV2	CASSGRYTGELFF
TRBJ2-3	TRBV10-3	CAIKGLAGGSTDTQYF
TRBJ2-3	TRBV5-1	CASSRSGESTDTQYF
TRBJ2-7	TRBV24-1	CATSDLGTGSSYEQYF
TRBJ2-7	TRBV5-1	CASSSSRLAGESYEQYF
TRBJ2-5	TRBV7-9	CASSLNPGQGVPF
TRBJ1-1	TRBV18	CASGQGPDTEAFF
TRBJ2-3	TRBV7-2	CASTTIGLKTDTQYF
TRBJ2-5	TRBV5-1	CASKVQETQYF
TRBJ2-2	TRBV25-1	CASRAGPSNTGELFF
TRBJ1-2	TRBV12-3/TRBV12-4	CASTRMTEGGYTF
TRBJ2-1	TRBV3-1	CASRGLAGDNEQFF
TRBJ1-2	TRBV5-1	CASNPGTETYGYTF
TRBJ2-1	TRBV20-1	CSARDSASGRGEQFF
TRBJ2-1	TRBV10-3	CAISPRDSTYNEQFF
TRBJ2-1	TRBV12-3/TRBV12-4	CASSIDRVSSYNEQFF
TRBJ2-1	TRBV5-1	CASSLGGADYNEQFF
TRBJ2-2	TRBV4-1	CASSQGNGGGELFF
TRBJ2-5	TRBV18	CASSPSETQYF
TRBJ2-1	TRBV7-2	CASSLSGNNEQFF
TRBJ2-7	TRBV6-5	CASSSALGQNEQYF
TRBJ2-1	TRBV20-1	CSARDGRVGQFF
TRBJ2-3	TRBV12-3/TRBV12-4	CASRKGLAGGQGLDTQYF
TRBJ2-1	TRBV7-2	CASSRLAGQNEQFF
TRBJ1-5	TRBV10-2	CASSGRGGYQPQHF
TRBJ2-2	TRBV27	CASSSASGSIGGELFF
TRBJ2-3	TRBV20-1	CSARGHRSSTDTQYF
TRBJ2-1	TRBV7-7	CASSPAGNSYNEQFF
TRBJ2-5	TRBV10-3	CAISEAAETQYF
TRBJ2-2	TRBV10-3	CAIKEKGNTGELFF
TRBJ2-1	TRBV7-9	CASSLVGRSGNEQFF
TRBJ1-2	TRBV10-3	CAISVQGDYGYTF